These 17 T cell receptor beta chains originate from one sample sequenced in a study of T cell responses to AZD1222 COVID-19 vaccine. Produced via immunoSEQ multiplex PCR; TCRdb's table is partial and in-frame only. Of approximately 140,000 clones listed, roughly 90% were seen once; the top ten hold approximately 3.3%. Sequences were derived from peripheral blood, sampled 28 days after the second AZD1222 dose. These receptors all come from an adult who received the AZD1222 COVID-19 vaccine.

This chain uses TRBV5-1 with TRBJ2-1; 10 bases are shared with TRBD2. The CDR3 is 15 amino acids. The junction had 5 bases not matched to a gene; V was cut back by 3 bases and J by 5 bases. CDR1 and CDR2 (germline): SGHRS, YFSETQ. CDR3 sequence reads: CASSSGTSVNNEQFF. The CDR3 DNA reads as TGCGCCAGCAGCTCCGGGACTAGCGTCAACAATGAGCAGTTCTTC.

CDR3 bases: TGCGCCAGCAGGTGGGGAGGAACGAATACGCAGTATTTT. Translation: CASRWGGTNTQYF. The chain uses TRBV23-1 and TRBJ2-3; the D gene is possibly TRBD2 (6 bases). TRBV23-1 is noted as an ORF with a role that remains uncertain. CDR3 size: 13 residues. Trimming removed 6 bases from V and 7 bases from J, with 14 bases in between.

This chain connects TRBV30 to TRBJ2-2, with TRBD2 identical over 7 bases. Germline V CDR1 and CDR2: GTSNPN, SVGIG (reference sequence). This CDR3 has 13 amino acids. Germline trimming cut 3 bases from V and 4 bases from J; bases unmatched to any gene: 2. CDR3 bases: TGTGCCTGGAGGCGGGAGACCACCGGGGAGCTGTTTTTT. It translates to CAWRRETTGELFF.

CDR3 in amino acids: CASSVAVGSYEQYF. The CDR3 nucleotides are TGTGCCAGCAGCGTAGCGGTGGGCTCCTACGAGCAGTACTTC. The chain employs TRBV9 and TRBJ2-7; D unclear. The CDR3 runs 14 residues. Germline V gives CDR1 SGDLS, CDR2 YYNGEE. The ends were cut back, 0 bases at V and 0 bases at J, with 7 bases in the middle.

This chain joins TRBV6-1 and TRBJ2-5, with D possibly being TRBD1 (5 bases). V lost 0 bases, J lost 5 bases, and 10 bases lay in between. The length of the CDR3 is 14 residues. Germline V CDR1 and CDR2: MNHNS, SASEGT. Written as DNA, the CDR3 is TGTGCCAGCAGTGAAGCCTGGGGCAAGGAGACCCAGTACTTC. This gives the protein CASSEAWGKETQYF.

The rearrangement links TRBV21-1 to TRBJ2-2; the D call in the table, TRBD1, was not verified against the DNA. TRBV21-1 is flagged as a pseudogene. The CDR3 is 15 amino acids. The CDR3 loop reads CASTTTGQGTGELFF. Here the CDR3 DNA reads TGTGCCAGCACCACCACGGGACAGGGCACCGGGGAGCTGTTTTTT.

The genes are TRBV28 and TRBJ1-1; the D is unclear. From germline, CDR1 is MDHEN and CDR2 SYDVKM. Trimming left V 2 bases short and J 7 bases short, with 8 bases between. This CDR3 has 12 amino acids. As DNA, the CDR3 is TGTGCCAGCAGTTTAAAGGGAGTTGAAGCTTTCTTT. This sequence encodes CASSLKGVEAFF.

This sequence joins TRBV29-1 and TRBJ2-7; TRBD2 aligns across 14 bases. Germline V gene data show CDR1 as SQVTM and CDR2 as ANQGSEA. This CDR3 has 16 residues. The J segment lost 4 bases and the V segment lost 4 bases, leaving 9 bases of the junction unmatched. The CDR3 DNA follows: TGCAGCGTTGCGACTAGCGGGAGGGCCCCGGGGTACGAGCAGTACTTC. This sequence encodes CSVATSGRAPGYEQYF.

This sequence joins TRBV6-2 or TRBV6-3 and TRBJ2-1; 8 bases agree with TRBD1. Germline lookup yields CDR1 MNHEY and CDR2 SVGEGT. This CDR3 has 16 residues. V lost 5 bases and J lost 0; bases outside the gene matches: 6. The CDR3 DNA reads TGTGCCAGCAGTATCGGGACAGGCGTCTCCTACAATGAGCAGTTCTTC. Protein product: CASSIGTGVSYNEQFF.

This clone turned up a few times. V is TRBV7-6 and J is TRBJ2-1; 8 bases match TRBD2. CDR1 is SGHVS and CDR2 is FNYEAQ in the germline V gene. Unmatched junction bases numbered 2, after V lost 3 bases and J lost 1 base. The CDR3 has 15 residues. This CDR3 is CASSLLAGSYNEQFF. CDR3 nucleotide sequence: TGTGCCAGCAGCTTGCTAGCGGGTTCCTACAATGAGCAGTTCTTC.

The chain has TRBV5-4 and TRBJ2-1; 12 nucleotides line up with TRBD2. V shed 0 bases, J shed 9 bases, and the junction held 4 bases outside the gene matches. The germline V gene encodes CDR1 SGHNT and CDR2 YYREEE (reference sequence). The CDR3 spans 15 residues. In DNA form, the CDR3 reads TGTGCCAGCAGCTTGGGACTAGCGGGAGAGGGTGAGCAGTTCTTC. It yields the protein CASSLGLAGEGEQFF. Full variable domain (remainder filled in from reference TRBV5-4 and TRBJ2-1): ETGVTQSPTHLIKTRGQQVTLRCSSQSGHNTVSWYQQALGQGPQFIFQYYREEENGRGNFPPRFSGLQFPNYSSELNVNALELDDSALYLCASSLGLAGEGEQFFGPGTRLTVL.

For the CDR3, the DNA is TGTGCCAGCAGCCCTAGCGGGAGTTTCAGGAATGAGCAGTTCTTC. Translated, it gives CASSPSGSFRNEQFF. The genes are TRBV3-1 (or the pseudogene TRBV3-2) and TRBJ2-1, with 10 bases fitting TRBD2. J lost 7 bases, V lost 4 bases, and 7 bases had no gene match. Germline loops: CDR1 LGHDT, CDR2 YNNKEL (reference sequence). The CDR3 totals 15 residues.

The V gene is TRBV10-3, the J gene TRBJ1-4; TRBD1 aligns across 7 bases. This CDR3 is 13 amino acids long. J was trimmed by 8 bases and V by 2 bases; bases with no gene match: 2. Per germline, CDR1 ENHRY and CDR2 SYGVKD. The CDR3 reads CAISEDRAEKLFF. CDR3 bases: TGTGCCATCAGTGAGGACAGGGCGGAAAAACTGTTTTTT.

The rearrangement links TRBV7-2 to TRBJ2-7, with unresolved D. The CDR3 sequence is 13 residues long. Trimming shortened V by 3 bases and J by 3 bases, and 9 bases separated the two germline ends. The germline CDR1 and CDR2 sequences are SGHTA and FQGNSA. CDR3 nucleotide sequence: TGTGCCAGCAGCTTTGGCCGGAACTACGAGCAGTACTTC. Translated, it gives CASSFGRNYEQYF.

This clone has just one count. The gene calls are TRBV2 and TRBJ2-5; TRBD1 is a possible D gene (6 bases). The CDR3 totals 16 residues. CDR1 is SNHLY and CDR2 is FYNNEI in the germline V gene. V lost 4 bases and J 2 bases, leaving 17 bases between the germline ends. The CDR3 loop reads CASSVVGGVPQETQYF. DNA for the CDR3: TGTGCCAGCAGTGTGGTAGGGGGTGTCCCACAAGAGACCCAGTACTTC.

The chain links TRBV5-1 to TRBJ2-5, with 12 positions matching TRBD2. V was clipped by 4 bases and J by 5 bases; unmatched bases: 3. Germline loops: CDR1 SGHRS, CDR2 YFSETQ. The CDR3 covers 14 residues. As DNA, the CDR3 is TGCGCCAGCAGCGGTCTAGCGGGAGGGGAGACCCAGTACTTC. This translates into CASSGLAGGETQYF.

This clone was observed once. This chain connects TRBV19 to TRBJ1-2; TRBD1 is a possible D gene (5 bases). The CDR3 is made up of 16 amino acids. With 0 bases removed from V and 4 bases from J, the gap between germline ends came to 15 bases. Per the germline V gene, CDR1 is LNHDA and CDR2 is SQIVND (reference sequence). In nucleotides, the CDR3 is TGTGCCAGTAGTATAGAGGGGACTTCGTTCGGCTATGGCTACACCTTC. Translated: CASSIEGTSFGYGYTF.